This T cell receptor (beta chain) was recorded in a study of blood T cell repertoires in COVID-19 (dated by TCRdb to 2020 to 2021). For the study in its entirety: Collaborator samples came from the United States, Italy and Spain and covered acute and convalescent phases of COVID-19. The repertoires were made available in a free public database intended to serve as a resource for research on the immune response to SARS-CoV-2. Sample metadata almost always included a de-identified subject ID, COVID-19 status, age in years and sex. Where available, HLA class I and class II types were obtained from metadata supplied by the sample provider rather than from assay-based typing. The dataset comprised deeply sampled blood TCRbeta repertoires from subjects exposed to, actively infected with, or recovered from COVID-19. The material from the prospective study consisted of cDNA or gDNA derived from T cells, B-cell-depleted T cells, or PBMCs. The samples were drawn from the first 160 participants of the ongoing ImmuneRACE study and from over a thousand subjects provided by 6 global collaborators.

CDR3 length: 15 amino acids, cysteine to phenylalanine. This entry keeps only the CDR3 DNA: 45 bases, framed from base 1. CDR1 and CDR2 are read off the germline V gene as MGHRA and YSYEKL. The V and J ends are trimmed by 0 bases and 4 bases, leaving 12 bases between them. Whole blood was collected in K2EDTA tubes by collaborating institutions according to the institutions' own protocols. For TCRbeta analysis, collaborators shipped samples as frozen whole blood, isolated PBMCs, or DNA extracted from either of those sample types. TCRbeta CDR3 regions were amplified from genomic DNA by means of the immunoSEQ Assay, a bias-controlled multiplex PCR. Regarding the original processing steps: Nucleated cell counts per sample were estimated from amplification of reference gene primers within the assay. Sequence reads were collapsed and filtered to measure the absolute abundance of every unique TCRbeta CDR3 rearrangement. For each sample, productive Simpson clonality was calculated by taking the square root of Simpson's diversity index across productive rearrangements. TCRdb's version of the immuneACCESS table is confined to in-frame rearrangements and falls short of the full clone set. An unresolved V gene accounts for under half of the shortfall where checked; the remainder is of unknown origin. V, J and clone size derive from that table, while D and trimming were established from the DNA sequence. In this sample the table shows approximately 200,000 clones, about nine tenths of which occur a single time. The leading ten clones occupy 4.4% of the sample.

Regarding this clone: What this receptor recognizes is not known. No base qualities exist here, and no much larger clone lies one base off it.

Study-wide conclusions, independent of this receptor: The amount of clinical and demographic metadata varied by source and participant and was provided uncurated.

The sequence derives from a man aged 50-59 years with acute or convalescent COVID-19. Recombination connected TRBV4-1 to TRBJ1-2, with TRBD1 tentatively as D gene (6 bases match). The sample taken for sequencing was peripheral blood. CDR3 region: CASSQDRQVSYGYTF. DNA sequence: TGCGCCAGCAGCCAAGACCGACAGGTTAGCTATGGCTACACCTTC.